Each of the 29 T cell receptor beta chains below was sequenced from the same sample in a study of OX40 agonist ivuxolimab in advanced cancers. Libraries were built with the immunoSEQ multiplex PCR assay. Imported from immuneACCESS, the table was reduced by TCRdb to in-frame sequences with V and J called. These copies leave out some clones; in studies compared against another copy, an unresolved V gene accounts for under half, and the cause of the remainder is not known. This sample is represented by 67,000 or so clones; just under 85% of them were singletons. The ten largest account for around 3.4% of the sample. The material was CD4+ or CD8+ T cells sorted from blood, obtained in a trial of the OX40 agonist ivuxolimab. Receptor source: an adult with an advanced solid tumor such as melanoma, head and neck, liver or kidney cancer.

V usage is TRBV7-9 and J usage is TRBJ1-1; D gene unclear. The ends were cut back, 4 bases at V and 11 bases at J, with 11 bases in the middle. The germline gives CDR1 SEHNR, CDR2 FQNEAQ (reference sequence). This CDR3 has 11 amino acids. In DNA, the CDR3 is TGTGCCAGCAGCTCATTAAGGATGGCTTTCTTT. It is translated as CASSSLRMAFF. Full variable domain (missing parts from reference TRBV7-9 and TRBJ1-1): DTGVSQNPRHKITKRGQNVTFRCDPISEHNRLYWYRQTLGQGPEFLTYFQNEAQLEKSRLLSDRFSAERPKGSFSTLEIQRTEQGDSAMYLCASSSLRMAFFGQGTRLTVV.

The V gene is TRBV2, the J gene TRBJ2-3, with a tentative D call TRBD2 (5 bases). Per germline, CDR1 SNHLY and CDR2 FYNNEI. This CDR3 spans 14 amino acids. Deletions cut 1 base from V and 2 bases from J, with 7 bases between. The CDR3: CASSEDLATDTQYF. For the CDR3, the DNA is TGTGCCAGCAGTGAAGACCTAGCCACAGATACGCAGTATTTT.

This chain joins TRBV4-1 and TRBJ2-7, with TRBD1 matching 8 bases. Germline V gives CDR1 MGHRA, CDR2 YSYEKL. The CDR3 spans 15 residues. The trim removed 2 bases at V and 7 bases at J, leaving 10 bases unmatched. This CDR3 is CASSQSSGGAEEQYF. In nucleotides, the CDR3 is TGCGCCAGCAGCCAAAGTTCAGGGGGCGCGGAAGAGCAGTACTTC.

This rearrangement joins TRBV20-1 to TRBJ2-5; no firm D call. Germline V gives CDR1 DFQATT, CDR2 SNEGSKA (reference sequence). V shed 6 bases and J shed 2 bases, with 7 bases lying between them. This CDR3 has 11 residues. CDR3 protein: CSADGQETQYF. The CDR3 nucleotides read TGCAGTGCCGACGGACAAGAGACCCAGTACTTC.

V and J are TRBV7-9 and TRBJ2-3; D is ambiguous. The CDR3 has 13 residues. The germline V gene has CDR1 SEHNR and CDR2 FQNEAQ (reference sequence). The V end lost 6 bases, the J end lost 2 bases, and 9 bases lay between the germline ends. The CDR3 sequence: CASRTWFTDTQYF. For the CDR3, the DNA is TGTGCCAGCAGGACCTGGTTCACAGATACGCAGTATTTT.

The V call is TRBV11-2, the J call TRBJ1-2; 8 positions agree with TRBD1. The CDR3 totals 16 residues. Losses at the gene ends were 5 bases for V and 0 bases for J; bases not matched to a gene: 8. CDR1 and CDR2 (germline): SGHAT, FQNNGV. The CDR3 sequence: CASSVYRGKTNYGYTF. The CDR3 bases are TGTGCCAGCAGCGTTTACAGGGGGAAGACTAACTATGGCTACACCTTC.

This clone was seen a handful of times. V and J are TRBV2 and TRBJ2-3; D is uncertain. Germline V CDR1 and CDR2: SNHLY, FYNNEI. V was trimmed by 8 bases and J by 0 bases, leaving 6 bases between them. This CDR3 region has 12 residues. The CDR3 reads CASQKSTDTQYF. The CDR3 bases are TGTGCCAGCCAGAAGAGCACAGATACGCAGTATTTT.

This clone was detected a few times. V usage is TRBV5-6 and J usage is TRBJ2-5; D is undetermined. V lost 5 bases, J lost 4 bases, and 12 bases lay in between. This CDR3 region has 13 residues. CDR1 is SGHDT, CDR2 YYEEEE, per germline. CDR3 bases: TGTGCCAGCAGTTTTGTGGGTGGAGAGACCCAGTACTTC. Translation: CASSFVGGETQYF.

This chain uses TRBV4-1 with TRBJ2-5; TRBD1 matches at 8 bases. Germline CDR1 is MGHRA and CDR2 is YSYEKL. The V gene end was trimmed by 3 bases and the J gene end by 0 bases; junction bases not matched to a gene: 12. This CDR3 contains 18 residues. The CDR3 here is CASSQKPHDRGDQETQYF. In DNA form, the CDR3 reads TGCGCCAGCAGCCAGAAGCCCCACGACAGGGGAGACCAAGAGACCCAGTACTTC.

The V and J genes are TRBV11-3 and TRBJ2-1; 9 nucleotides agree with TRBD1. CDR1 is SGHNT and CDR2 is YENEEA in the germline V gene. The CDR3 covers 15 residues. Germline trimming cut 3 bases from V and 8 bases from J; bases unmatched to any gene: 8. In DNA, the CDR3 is TGTGCCAGCAGCTTGGACCCGGACAGGGGATATGAGCAGTTCTTC. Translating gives CASSLDPDRGYEQFF.

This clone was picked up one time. The CDR3, as DNA: TGTGCCAGCAGTTTCCGAGGGTGGACGGACACTGAAGCTTTCTTT. Encoded protein: CASSFRGWTDTEAFF. The rearrangement uses TRBV6-5 and TRBJ1-1; D is unresolved. Trimming shortened V by 4 bases and J by 3 bases, and 15 bases separated the two germline ends. The CDR3 totals 15 residues. From germline, CDR1 is MNHEY and CDR2 SVGAGI.

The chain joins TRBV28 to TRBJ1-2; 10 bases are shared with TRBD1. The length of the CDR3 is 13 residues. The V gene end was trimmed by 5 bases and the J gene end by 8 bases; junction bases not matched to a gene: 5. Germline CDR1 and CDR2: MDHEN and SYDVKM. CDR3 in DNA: TGTGCCAGCAGTGACAGGGGGCGCGGAGGCTACACCTTC. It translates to CASSDRGRGGYTF.

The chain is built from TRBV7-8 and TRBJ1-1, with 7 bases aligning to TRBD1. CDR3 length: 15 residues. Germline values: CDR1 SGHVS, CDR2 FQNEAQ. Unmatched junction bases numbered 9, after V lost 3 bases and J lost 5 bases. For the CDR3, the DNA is TGTGCCAGCAGCTTCTACAGGGGAGGTCGTACTGAAGCTTTCTTT. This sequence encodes CASSFYRGGRTEAFF.

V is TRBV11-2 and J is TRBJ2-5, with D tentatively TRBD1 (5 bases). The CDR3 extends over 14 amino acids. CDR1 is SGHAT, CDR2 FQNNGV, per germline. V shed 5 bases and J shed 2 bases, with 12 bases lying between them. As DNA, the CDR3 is TGTGCCAGCAGCCTCACAGGAGAACAAGAGACCCAGTACTTC. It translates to CASSLTGEQETQYF.

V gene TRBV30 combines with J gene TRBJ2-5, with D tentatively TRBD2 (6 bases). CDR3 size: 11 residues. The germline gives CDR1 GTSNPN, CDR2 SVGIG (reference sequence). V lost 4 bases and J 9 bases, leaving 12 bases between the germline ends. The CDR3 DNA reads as TGTGCCTGGACTAGCAGCGGGTCCCAGTACTTC. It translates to CAWTSSGSQYF.

The CDR3 region is CASSLPLYNEQFF. The CDR3 nucleotides are TGTGCCAGCAGTCTCCCGCTCTACAATGAGCAGTTCTTC. The V gene is TRBV28, the J gene TRBJ2-1, with unresolved D. Germline V CDR1 and CDR2: MDHEN, SYDVKM. Trimming stripped 5 bases from V and 3 bases from J, with 8 bases between. CDR3 size: 13 residues.

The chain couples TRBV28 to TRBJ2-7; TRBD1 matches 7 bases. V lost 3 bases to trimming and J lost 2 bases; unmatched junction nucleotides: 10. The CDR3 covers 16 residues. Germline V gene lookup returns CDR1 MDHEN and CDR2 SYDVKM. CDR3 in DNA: TGTGCCAGCAGTTTGATCAAGGCAGGGGGACCCTACGAGCAGTACTTC. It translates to CASSLIKAGGPYEQYF.

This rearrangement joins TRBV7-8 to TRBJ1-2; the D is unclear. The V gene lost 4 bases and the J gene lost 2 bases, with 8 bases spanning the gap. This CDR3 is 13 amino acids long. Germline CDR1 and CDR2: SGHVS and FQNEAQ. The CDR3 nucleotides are TGTGCCAGCAGCTCACAGCTAAACTATGGCTACACCTTC. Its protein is CASSSQLNYGYTF. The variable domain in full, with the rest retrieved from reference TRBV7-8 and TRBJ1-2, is GAGVSQSPRYKVAKRGQDVALRCDPISGHVSLFWYQQALGQGPEFLTYFQNEAQLDKSGLPSDRFFAERPEGSVSTLKIQRTQQEDSAVYLCASSSQLNYGYTFGSGTRLTVV.

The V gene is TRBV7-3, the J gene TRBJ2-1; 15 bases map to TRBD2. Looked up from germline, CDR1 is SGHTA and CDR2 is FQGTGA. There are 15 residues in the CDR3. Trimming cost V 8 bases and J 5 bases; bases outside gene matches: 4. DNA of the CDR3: TGTGCCAGCGGACTAGCGGGAGGGTTAGACAATGAGCAGTTCTTC. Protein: CASGLAGGLDNEQFF. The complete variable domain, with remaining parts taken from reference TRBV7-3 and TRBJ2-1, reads GAGVSQTPSNKVTEKGKYVELRCDPISGHTALYWYRQSLGQGPEFLIYFQGTGAADDSGLPNDRFFAVRPEGSVSTLKIQRTERGDSAVYLCASGLAGGLDNEQFFGPGTRLTVL.

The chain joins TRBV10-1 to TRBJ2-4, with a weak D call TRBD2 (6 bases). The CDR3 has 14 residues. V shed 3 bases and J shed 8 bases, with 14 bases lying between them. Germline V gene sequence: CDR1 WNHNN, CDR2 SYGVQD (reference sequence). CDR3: CASSDAGSWDIQYF. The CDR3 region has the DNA TGCGCCAGCAGTGATGCGGGGAGTTGGGACATTCAGTACTTC.

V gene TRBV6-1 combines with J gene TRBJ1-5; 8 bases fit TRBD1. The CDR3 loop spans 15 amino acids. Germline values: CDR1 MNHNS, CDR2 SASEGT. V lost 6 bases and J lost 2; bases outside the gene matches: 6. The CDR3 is CASRGRGLGNQPQHF. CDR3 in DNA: TGTGCCAGCAGGGGCAGGGGGCTAGGCAATCAGCCCCAGCATTTT.

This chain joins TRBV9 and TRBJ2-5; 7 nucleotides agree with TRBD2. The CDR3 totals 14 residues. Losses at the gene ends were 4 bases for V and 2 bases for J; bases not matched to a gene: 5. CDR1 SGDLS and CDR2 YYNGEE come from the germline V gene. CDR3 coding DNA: TGTGCCAGCAGCATCACTAGCGCTCAAGAGACCCAGTACTTC. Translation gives CASSITSAQETQYF.

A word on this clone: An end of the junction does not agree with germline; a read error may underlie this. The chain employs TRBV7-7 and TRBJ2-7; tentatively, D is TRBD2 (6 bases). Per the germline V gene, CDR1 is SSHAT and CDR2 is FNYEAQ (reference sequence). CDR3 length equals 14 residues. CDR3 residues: CASSFAEGDNEQYF. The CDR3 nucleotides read TGTGCTAGCAGCTTCGCGGAGGGAGACAACGAGCAGTACTTC.

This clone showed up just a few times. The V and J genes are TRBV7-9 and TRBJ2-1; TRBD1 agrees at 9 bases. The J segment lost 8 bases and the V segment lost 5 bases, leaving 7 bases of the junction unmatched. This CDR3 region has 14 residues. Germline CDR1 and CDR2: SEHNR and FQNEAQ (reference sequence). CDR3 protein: CASSPGQGTHEQFF. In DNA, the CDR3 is TGTGCCAGCAGCCCGGGACAGGGCACACATGAGCAGTTCTTC. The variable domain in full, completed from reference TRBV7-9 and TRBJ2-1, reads DTGVSQNPRHKITKRGQNVTFRCDPISEHNRLYWYRQTLGQGPEFLTYFQNEAQLEKSRLLSDRFSAERPKGSFSTLEIQRTEQGDSAMYLCASSPGQGTHEQFFGPGTRLTVL.

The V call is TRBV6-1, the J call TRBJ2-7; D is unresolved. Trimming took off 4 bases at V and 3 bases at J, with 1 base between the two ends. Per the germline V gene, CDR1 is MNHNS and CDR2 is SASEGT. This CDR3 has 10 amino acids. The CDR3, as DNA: TGTGCCAGCAGTGGCTACGAGCAGTACTTC. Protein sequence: CASSGYEQYF.

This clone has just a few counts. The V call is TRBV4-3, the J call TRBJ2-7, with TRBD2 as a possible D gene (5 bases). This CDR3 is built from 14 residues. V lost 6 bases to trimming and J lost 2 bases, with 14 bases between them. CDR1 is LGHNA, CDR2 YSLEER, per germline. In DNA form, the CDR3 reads TGCGCCAGCAGTCCCGATGGACTTACCTACGAGCAGTACTTC. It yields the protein CASSPDGLTYEQYF.

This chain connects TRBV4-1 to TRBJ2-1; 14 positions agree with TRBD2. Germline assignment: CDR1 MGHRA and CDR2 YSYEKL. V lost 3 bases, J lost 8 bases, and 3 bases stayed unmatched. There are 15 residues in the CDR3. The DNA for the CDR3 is TGCGCCAGCAGCCAGACTAGCGGGAGGGCCGATGAGCAGTTCTTC. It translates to CASSQTSGRADEQFF.

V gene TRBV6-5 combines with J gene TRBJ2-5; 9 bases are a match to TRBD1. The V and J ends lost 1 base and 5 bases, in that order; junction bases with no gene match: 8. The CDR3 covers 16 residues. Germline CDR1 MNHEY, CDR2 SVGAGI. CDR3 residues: CASSYWDWTGEETQYF. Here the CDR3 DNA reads TGTGCCAGCAGTTACTGGGATTGGACAGGGGAGGAGACCCAGTACTTC.

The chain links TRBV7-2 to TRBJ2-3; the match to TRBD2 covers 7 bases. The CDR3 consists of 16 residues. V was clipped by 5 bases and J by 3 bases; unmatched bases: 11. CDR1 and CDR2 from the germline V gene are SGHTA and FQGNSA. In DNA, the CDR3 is TGTGCCAGCAGCATCTTTTTTGCTAGCGGAACAGATACGCAGTATTTT. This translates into CASSIFFASGTDTQYF.